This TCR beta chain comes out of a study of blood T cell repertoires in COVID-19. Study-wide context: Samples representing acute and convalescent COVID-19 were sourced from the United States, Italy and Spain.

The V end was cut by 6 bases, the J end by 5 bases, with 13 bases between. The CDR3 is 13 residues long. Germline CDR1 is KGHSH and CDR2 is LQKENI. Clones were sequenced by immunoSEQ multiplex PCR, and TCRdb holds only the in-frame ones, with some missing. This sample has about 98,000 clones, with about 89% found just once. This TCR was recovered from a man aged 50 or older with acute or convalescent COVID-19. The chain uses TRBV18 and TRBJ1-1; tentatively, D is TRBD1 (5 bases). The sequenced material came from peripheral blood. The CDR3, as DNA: TGTGCCAGCTCGTTCACGGGGGAGACTGAAGCTTTCTTT. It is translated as CASSFTGETEAFF.